The 31 T cell receptor beta chains in this list originate from one sample, sequenced in a study of cytomegalovirus exposure and HLA in healthy donors. With 60 Vbeta and 13 Jbeta primers, the PCR was carried out. Produced via immunoSEQ multiplex PCR; TCRdb's table is partial and in-frame only. The sample lists roughly 150,000 clones; 60% to 80% were seen once. The sample consisted of PBMCs. The receptors were sampled from a male donor in good health and CMV-seronegative.

This clone was picked up a small number of times. The chain couples TRBV15 to TRBJ2-6; 8 nucleotides agree with TRBD1. The CDR3 totals 17 residues. Looked up from germline, CDR1 is LNHNV and CDR2 is YYDKDF (reference sequence). J gave up 0 bases and V 0 bases, and 1 base lay outside the gene matches. CDR3 nucleotide sequence: TGTGCCACCAGCAGAGACAGGGGGCCCTCTGGGGCCAACGTCCTGACTTTC. Amino acids: CATSRDRGPSGANVLTF.

This CDR3 reads CAWSPTRIVDFSQPQHF. The CDR3 DNA follows: TGTGCCTGGAGTCCGACACGGATCGTTGATTTCAGTCAGCCCCAGCATTTT. The rearrangement joins TRBV30 to TRBJ1-5; D not certain. CDR1 is GTSNPN, CDR2 SVGIG, per germline (reference sequence). This CDR3 spans 17 amino acids. With 2 bases removed from V and 6 bases from J, the gap between germline ends came to 23 bases.

The count of this clone is one. The CDR3 DNA follows: TGTGCCTGGAGTGACAGCCTCAATCAGCCCCAGCATTTT. Translating it yields CAWSDSLNQPQHF. The chain couples TRBV30 to TRBJ1-5; D unresolved. Germline CDR1 GTSNPN, CDR2 SVGIG (reference sequence). V shed 1 base and J shed 3 bases, with 7 bases lying between them. The CDR3 has 13 amino acids.

This clone was seen only a few times. This CDR3 reads CASKLEPIGGEQFF. In DNA form, the CDR3 reads TGTGCCAGCAAATTGGAACCCATAGGGGGTGAGCAGTTCTTC. The chain carries TRBV6-1 and TRBJ2-1, with D perhaps matching TRBD1 (6 bases). V gave up 7 bases and J gave up 9 bases, with 19 bases separating them. There are 14 residues in the CDR3. Germline V CDR1 and CDR2: MNHNS, SASEGT.

This chain uses TRBV29-1 with TRBJ2-7, with 7 bases that match TRBD2. The length of the CDR3 is 12 residues. The ends lost 8 bases at V and 6 bases at J; junction bases unmatched: 10. CDR1 SQVTM and CDR2 ANQGSEA come from the germline V gene. The CDR3 is CSSIIERGEQYF. CDR3 sequence (DNA): TGCAGCTCCATCATAGAGCGGGGCGAGCAGTACTTC.

V and J are TRBV5-1 and TRBJ2-1, with 11 bases identical to TRBD2. The V and J ends lost 1 base and 3 bases, in that order; junction bases with no gene match: 3. From germline, CDR1 is SGHRS and CDR2 YFSETQ. This CDR3 has 16 amino acids. This CDR3 is CASSLSSGGNYNEQFF. The CDR3 region has the DNA TGCGCCAGCAGCTTGTCTAGCGGGGGGAACTACAATGAGCAGTTCTTC.

V is TRBV7-2 and J is TRBJ2-7; 12 positions agree with TRBD2. This CDR3 has 16 amino acids. From germline, CDR1 is SGHTA and CDR2 FQGNSA. Trimming took 5 bases from V and 6 from J; bases not matched to a gene: 11. The CDR3 region is CASSLTLAGGPGEQYF. The CDR3 nucleotides are TGTGCCAGCAGCCTCACCCTAGCGGGGGGGCCCGGCGAGCAGTACTTC. Complete variable domain (other parts from reference TRBV7-2 and TRBJ2-7): GAGVSQSPSNKVTEKGKDVELRCDPISGHTALYWYRQSLGQGLEFLIYFQGNSAPDKSGLPSDRFSAERTGGSVSTLTIQRTQQEDSAVYLCASSLTLAGGPGEQYFGPGTRLTVT.

This clone appeared a single time. V is TRBV30 and J is TRBJ2-5; D possibly corresponds to TRBD1 (6 bases). The J call may be mistaken, given a closer DNA end match to TRBJ2-7. Germline CDR1 GTSNPN, CDR2 SVGIG (reference sequence). The CDR3 is 12 amino acids. The CDR3 loop reads CAWRNRAYEQYF. The CDR3 DNA reads as TGTGCCTGGAGAAACAGGGCCTACGAGCAGTACTTC.

Here the CDR3 DNA reads TGTGCCTGGAGTGGGTATACATCCTACAATGAGCAGTTCTTC. Encoded protein: CAWSGYTSYNEQFF. V is TRBV30 and J is TRBJ2-1; D is unresolved. The V and J ends lost 1 base and 1 base respectively, with 8 bases between them. CDR1 GTSNPN and CDR2 SVGIG come from the germline V gene (reference sequence). This CDR3 spans 14 amino acids.

The rearrangement joins TRBV23-1 to TRBJ2-5; 9 bases agree with TRBD2. TRBV23-1 is an ORF; its function is uncertain. V gave up 9 bases and J gave up 5 bases; unmatched junction bases: 13. The CDR3 has 15 residues. DNA of the CDR3: TGCGCCAGGCCAACCGATAGCGGGAGAGGGGAGACCCAGTACTTC. It codes for CARPTDSGRGETQYF.

Written as DNA, the CDR3 is TGTGCCAGCAGTTTAATAGGTGGGGGACAGGGGGATGGCTACACCTTC. Protein product: CASSLIGGGQGDGYTF. The rearrangement links TRBV27 to TRBJ1-2; 11 bases align to TRBD1. The CDR3 has 16 amino acids. Germline loops: CDR1 MNHEY, CDR2 SMNVEV (reference sequence). V lost 2 bases and J lost 6; bases outside the gene matches: 8.

This chain joins TRBV14 and TRBJ2-7, with 7 bases fitting TRBD2. This CDR3 spans 14 amino acids. Germline-derived CDR1 and CDR2 are SGHDN and FVKESK. V shed 4 bases, J shed 3 bases, and the junction held 6 bases outside the gene matches. This chain's CDR3 is CASSPSAGDYEQYF. In DNA form, the CDR3 reads TGTGCCAGCAGCCCGTCCGCGGGGGACTACGAGCAGTACTTC. The whole variable domain, filled in from reference TRBV14 and TRBJ2-7, reads EAGVTQFPSHSVIEKGQTVTLRCDPISGHDNLYWYRRVMGKEIKFLLHFVKESKQDESGMPNNRFLAERTGGTYSTLKVQPAELEDSGVYFCASSPSAGDYEQYFGPGTRLTVT.

The V and J genes are TRBV4-1 and TRBJ2-2, with D maybe TRBD2 (7 bases). The CDR3 consists of 17 residues. Germline V gene data show CDR1 as MGHRA and CDR2 as YSYEKL. The V and J ends lost 1 base and 2 bases respectively, with 14 bases between them. The CDR3 region is CASSQVGGGTNTGELFF. Written as DNA, the CDR3 is TGCGCCAGCAGCCAAGTGGGCGGGGGCACTAACACCGGGGAGCTGTTTTTT.

The chain is built from TRBV7-2 and TRBJ1-2, with 7 bases aligning to TRBD1. The V and J ends lost 5 bases and 6 bases, in that order; junction bases with no gene match: 6. Per germline, CDR1 SGHTA and CDR2 FQGNSA. This CDR3 contains 13 residues. CDR3 coding DNA: TGTGCCAGCAGCCAGGGACAGACGAATGGCTACACCTTC. It is translated as CASSQGQTNGYTF.

The J gene is TRBJ2-7, the V gene TRBV30; a weak D match, TRBD2 (5 bases). The CDR3 is 11 residues long. CDR1 and CDR2 (germline): GTSNPN, SVGIG (reference sequence). With 7 bases removed from V and 4 bases from J, the gap between germline ends came to 11 bases. CDR3 region: CASRAQYEQYF. In DNA, the CDR3 is TGTGCCTCGCGGGCCCAATACGAGCAGTACTTC. The whole variable domain, filled in from reference TRBV30 and TRBJ2-7, reads SQTIHQWPATLVQPVGSPLSLECTVEGTSNPNLYWYRQAAGRGLQLLFYSVGIGQISSEVPQNLSASRPQDRQFILSSKKLLLSDSGFYLCASRAQYEQYFGPGTRLTVT.

The chain recombines TRBV5-1 with TRBJ2-7; D perhaps matches TRBD2 (6 bases). Germline-derived CDR1 and CDR2 are SGHRS and YFSETQ. The CDR3 totals 12 residues. The V end was cut by 8 bases, the J end by 5 bases, with 14 bases between. CDR3 sequence: CASRREGNEQYF. CDR3 in DNA: TGCGCCAGTCGGCGGGAAGGCAACGAGCAGTACTTC. The entire variable domain, with the rest obtained from reference TRBV5-1 and TRBJ2-7, is as follows: KAGVTQTPRYLIKTRGQQVTLSCSPISGHRSVSWYQQTPGQGLQFLFEYFSETQRNKGNFPGRFSGRQFSNSRSEMNVSTLELGDSALYLCASRREGNEQYFGPGTRLTVT.

This sequence joins TRBV5-5 and TRBJ2-7; 8 bases match TRBD1. The germline V gene encodes CDR1 SGHKS and CDR2 YYEKEE (reference sequence). Trimming at V came to 0 bases and at J to 4 bases, leaving 0 bases not matched to a gene. The CDR3 is made up of 13 amino acids. The CDR3 region is CASSLDRGYEQYF. The CDR3 DNA sequence: TGTGCCAGCAGCTTGGACAGGGGGTACGAGCAGTACTTC.

CDR3 sequence: CASSLDRSAGGYTF. The CDR3, as DNA: TGTGCCAGCAGCTTAGATCGGTCAGCGGGGGGCTACACCTTC. V gene TRBV11-2 combines with J gene TRBJ1-2; D not certain. CDR1 is SGHAT, CDR2 FQNNGV, per germline. CDR3 length: 14 amino acids. Trimming took off 0 bases at V and 8 bases at J, with 13 bases between the two ends. Based on the CDR3 plus reference TRBV11-2 and TRBJ1-2, the full variable domain is EAGVAQSPRYKIIEKRQSVAFWCNPISGHATLYWYQQILGQGPKLLIQFQNNGVVDDSQLPKDRFSAERLKGVDSTLKIQPAKLEDSAVYLCASSLDRSAGGYTFGSGTRLTVV.

This chain links TRBV4-3 with TRBJ1-2; possibly TRBD1 for D (6 bases). Germline-derived CDR1 and CDR2 are LGHNA and YSLEER. V was cut by 0 bases and J by 2 bases, with 13 bases left in between. This CDR3 region has 16 residues. Written as DNA, the CDR3 is TGCGCCAGCAGCCAAGATTTCACTCAGGGGAACTATGGCTACACCTTC. It codes for CASSQDFTQGNYGYTF.

A single count supports this clone. The J gene is TRBJ2-3, the V gene TRBV5-4, with 8 bases identical to TRBD2. Germline CDR1 is SGHNT and CDR2 is YYREEE (reference sequence). This CDR3 has 17 residues. J gave up 3 bases and V 4 bases, and 13 bases lay outside the gene matches. As DNA, the CDR3 is TGTGCCAGCAGCCCGCTACTGACTAGCGATGGGACAGATACGCAGTATTTT. Translated: CASSPLLTSDGTDTQYF.

The rearrangement links TRBV2 to TRBJ2-1, with D maybe TRBD2 (6 bases). V was pared by 5 bases and J by 13 bases, with 9 bases between. CDR3 length: 10 residues. Germline loops: CDR1 SNHLY, CDR2 FYNNEI. CDR3 DNA sequence: TGTGCCAGCAGTCCGGGACTCCAGTTCTTC. Amino acid sequence: CASSPGLQFF.

V gene TRBV5-1 combines with J gene TRBJ1-3; D not resolved. Germline values: CDR1 SGHRS, CDR2 YFSETQ. Trimming took 2 bases from V and 0 from J, leaving 12 bases between them. The length of the CDR3 is 16 residues. The CDR3 DNA reads as TGCGCCAGCAGCTTCTCGACTGATGACTCTGGAAACACCATATATTTT. Translating it yields CASSFSTDDSGNTIYF.

The chain recombines TRBV19 with TRBJ2-3; maybe TRBD2 (5 bases). CDR3 length: 15 residues. Germline loops: CDR1 LNHDA, CDR2 SQIVND (reference sequence). Trimming removed 5 bases from V and 0 bases from J, with 12 bases in between. The CDR3 region is CASSGLGASTDTQYF. The CDR3 bases are TGTGCCAGTAGTGGCTTGGGAGCTAGCACAGATACGCAGTATTTT.

The rearrangement joins TRBV6-5 to TRBJ2-3; the match to TRBD2 covers 9 bases. V dropped 8 bases and J dropped 2; count of bases not matched to a gene: 5. The CDR3 consists of 14 residues. The germline CDR1 and CDR2 sequences are MNHEY and SVGAGI. As DNA, the CDR3 is TGTGCCAGCGTGGAGCGGGGGGACACAGATACGCAGTATTTT. Translated, it gives CASVERGDTDTQYF.

The rearrangement links TRBV7-2 to TRBJ2-3; TRBD2 matches 8 bases. The CDR3 length is 16 residues. The germline V gene encodes CDR1 SGHTA and CDR2 FQGNSA. Trimming at V came to 5 bases and at J to 0 bases, leaving 7 bases not matched to a gene. DNA for the CDR3: TGTGCCAGCAGCGATGGACTAGCTACTAGCACAGATACGCAGTATTTT. This codes for CASSDGLATSTDTQYF.

This clone appeared a few times. The CDR3 DNA is TGTGCCCCGGGGGGGCACTATGGCTACACCTTC. Residues: CAPGGHYGYTF. V usage is TRBV12-5 and J usage is TRBJ1-2, with D perhaps TRBD1 (6 bases). CDR3 length equals 11 residues. Per the germline V gene, CDR1 is LGHNT and CDR2 is FRNRAP.

The chain carries TRBV7-9 and TRBJ1-4; TRBD1 matches at 7 bases. The V segment lost 3 bases and the J segment 5 bases; nucleotides outside the gene matches: 9. The CDR3 consists of 16 residues. Germline assignment: CDR1 SEHNR and CDR2 FQNEAQ (reference sequence). The CDR3 DNA sequence: TGTGCCAGCAGCTTGATCCCCGGGACAGTGAATGAAAAACTGTTTTTT. This gives the protein CASSLIPGTVNEKLFF.

The CDR3 reads CSVHSGYEQYF. As DNA, the CDR3 is TGCAGTGTTCATTCCGGCTACGAGCAGTACTTC. The V gene is TRBV20-1, the J gene TRBJ2-7; D not certain. The CDR3 runs 11 residues. Germline CDR1 is DFQATT and CDR2 is SNEGSKA (reference sequence). The V and J ends lost 7 bases and 3 bases respectively, with 10 bases between them.

This clone was picked up a small number of times. The chain is built from TRBV5-6 and TRBJ1-2; a possible D gene is TRBD1 (5 bases). Trimming stripped 1 base from V and 4 bases from J, with 11 bases between. Germline loops: CDR1 SGHDT, CDR2 YYEEEE. This CDR3 is built from 14 residues. The CDR3 sequence is CASSLIRGSYGYTF. The CDR3 DNA reads TGTGCCAGCAGCTTGATAAGGGGCAGCTATGGCTACACCTTC. The entire variable domain, with the rest obtained from reference TRBV5-6 and TRBJ1-2, is as follows: DAGVTQSPTHLIKTRGQQVTLRCSPKSGHDTVSWYQQALGQGPQFIFQYYEEEERQRGNFPDRFSGHQFPNYSSELNVNALLLGDSALYLCASSLIRGSYGYTFGSGTRLTVV.

The gene calls are TRBV15 and TRBJ2-4; possibly TRBD1 for D (6 bases). The CDR3 totals 16 residues. Trimming stripped 0 bases from V and 1 base from J, with 10 bases between. CDR1 and CDR2 (germline): LNHNV, YYDKDF (reference sequence). In nucleotides, the CDR3 is TGTGCCACCAGCAGAGATCAGAGGGGGGCCAAAAACATTCAGTACTTC. Its protein product is CATSRDQRGAKNIQYF.

V gene TRBV4-3 combines with J gene TRBJ1-2, with D perhaps matching TRBD1 (5 bases). Trimming stripped 2 bases from V and 6 bases from J, with 16 bases between. Germline CDR1 reads LGHNA; CDR2 reads YSLEER. CDR3 length: 15 residues. CDR3 region: CASSQFVAGKDGYTF. CDR3 sequence (DNA): TGCGCCAGCAGCCAATTTGTTGCAGGGAAGGATGGCTACACCTTC.